The clone carrying this T cell receptor beta chain came up a few times. Its antigen is undetermined. iRepertoire HTBI primers and Arm-PCR of CDR3 regions built TCR beta libraries. From the multiplex PCR reads, TCRdb called clonotypes with MiXCR, one entry per CDR3 protein. The sample has 500,000 or so distinct CDR3 sequences; 12% to 15% are singletons. Time point denoted: newly diagnosed GD, antithyroid drugs for less than 3 months. RNA extracted from PBMCs served as the sequencing template. The data were taken from a study of regulatory T cells in long-lasting Graves disease. Findings of the study overall: Persistent disease samples used TRBV28, TRBJ1-2 and TRBJ2-5 preferentially. A greater number of public clonotypes (around 2,700) was shared by persistent patients than by new patients (around 960).

V trimming: 7 bases; J trimming: 12 bases; junction bases outside the gene matches: 11. The V gene's germline CDR1 is MNHNS and CDR2 SASEGT. The CDR3 is 13 amino acids. This same sample was also taken into another study, of T cells in Graves' hyperthyroidism and ophthalmopathy.

This TCR came from a woman between 50 and 59 years old with Graves disease. This rearrangement joins TRBV6-1 to TRBJ1-2; TRBD1 matches at 10 bases. Here the sequenced sample was peripheral blood mononuclear cells (PBMCs), taken at new diagnosis, from a patient treated with antithyroid drugs. DNA of the CDR3: TGTGCCAGCATTCGGGGACAGGGGTATAGTGACACCTTC. Protein product: CASIRGQGYSDTF.